Each of the 10 T cell receptor beta chains below was sequenced from the same sample in a study of blood T cell repertoires in COVID-19. Sequenced by immunoSEQ multiplex PCR; TCRdb stores in-frame clones only, minus some. Seen here are roughly 180,000 clones, 81% observed once, and the top ten hold around 5.3%. Sequencing input: PBMCs or T cells enriched from blood (not recorded which). These receptors came from a woman in her forties with acute COVID-19.

The chain combines TRBV7-9 with TRBJ1-4; 10 positions agree with TRBD1. J lost 6 bases, V lost 4 bases, and 2 bases had no gene match. The germline V gene encodes CDR1 SEHNR and CDR2 FQNEAQ (reference sequence). The length of the CDR3 is 14 residues. The CDR3 sequence is CASSSGTGDEKLFF. The DNA for the CDR3 is TGTGCCAGCAGCTCCGGGACAGGGGATGAAAAACTGTTTTTT. The complete variable domain, with remaining parts taken from reference TRBV7-9 and TRBJ1-4, reads DTGVSQNPRHKITKRGQNVTFRCDPISEHNRLYWYRQTLGQGPEFLTYFQNEAQLEKSRLLSDRFSAERPKGSFSTLEIQRTEQGDSAMYLCASSSGTGDEKLFFGSGTQLSVL.

V and J are TRBV24-1 and TRBJ1-1; no clear D gene. CDR3 length: 13 amino acids. V lost 3 bases, J lost 1 base, and 5 bases lay in between. Germline CDR1 reads KGHDR; CDR2 reads SFDVKD. CDR3: CATSDMRNTEAFF. Here the CDR3 DNA reads TGTGCCACCAGTGATATGAGGAACACTGAAGCTTTCTTT.

The chain carries TRBV6-5 and TRBJ1-3; D uncertain. V lost 6 bases, J lost 0 bases, and 6 bases lay in between. In germline, CDR1 is MNHEY, CDR2 SVGAGI. The CDR3 is made up of 13 amino acids. The DNA of the CDR3 is TGTGCCAGCAGGTCAAACTCTGGAAACACCATATATTTT. Amino acid sequence: CASRSNSGNTIYF.

The chain recombines TRBV7-9 with TRBJ1-1, with TRBD1 as a possible D gene (6 bases). From germline, CDR1 is SEHNR and CDR2 FQNEAQ (reference sequence). There are 12 residues in the CDR3. The V end was cut by 5 bases, the J end by 5 bases, with 9 bases between. The CDR3 DNA sequence: TGTGCCAGCAGCGGGGGCGGAACTGAAGCTTTCTTT. It yields the protein CASSGGGTEAFF.

This clone was seen once. The chain employs TRBV5-1 and TRBJ2-5, with 9 bases lining up with TRBD1. V dropped 2 bases and J dropped 1; count of bases not matched to a gene: 3. Germline V gene sequence: CDR1 SGHRS, CDR2 YFSETQ. This CDR3 region has 15 residues. The CDR3 reads CASSFPTGGQETQYF. The CDR3 DNA sequence: TGCGCCAGCAGCTTCCCGACAGGGGGCCAAGAGACCCAGTACTTC.

As concerns this clone: The junction differs from germline at one of its ends, possibly a read error. The rearrangement joins TRBV7-7 to TRBJ2-1, with 13 nucleotides matching TRBD2. CDR3 size: 17 residues. CDR1 and CDR2 from the germline V gene are SSHAT and FNYEAQ (reference sequence). The CDR3 DNA sequence: TGTGCTAGCAGCTTCATACAGGGACTAGCGGGATACAATGAGCAGTTCTTC. Residues: CASSFIQGLAGYNEQFF.

The J gene is TRBJ1-1, the V gene TRBV19; 9 nucleotides line up with TRBD1. The CDR3 loop spans 14 amino acids. The trim removed 4 bases at V and 5 bases at J, leaving 5 bases unmatched. Germline V lookup: CDR1 LNHDA, CDR2 SQIVND (reference sequence). CDR3 residues: CASSKQGAKTEAFF. Written as DNA, the CDR3 is TGTGCCAGTAGTAAACAGGGGGCGAAGACTGAAGCTTTCTTT.

The gene calls are TRBV5-1 and TRBJ2-1; D not resolved. Germline V gene data show CDR1 as SGHRS and CDR2 as YFSETQ. Trimming pared 4 bases from V and 0 bases from J, leaving 14 bases between. The CDR3 covers 16 residues. CDR3 loop: CASSPALSSSYNEQFF. DNA for the CDR3: TGCGCCAGCAGCCCCGCACTATCGAGCTCCTACAATGAGCAGTTCTTC.

The chain is built from TRBV5-1 and TRBJ2-1; 9 nucleotides line up with TRBD2. Germline V CDR1 and CDR2: SGHRS, YFSETQ. V lost 4 bases, J lost 6 bases, and 5 bases stayed unmatched. The CDR3 loop spans 14 amino acids. CDR3 in DNA: TGCGCCAGCAGCGGACTAGCGTTAGGCAATGAGCAGTTCTTC. Encoded protein: CASSGLALGNEQFF.

The chain links TRBV12-5 to TRBJ1-2, with TRBD1 matching 8 bases. Germline V gene data show CDR1 as LGHNT and CDR2 as FRNRAP. V dropped 1 base and J dropped 8; count of bases not matched to a gene: 9. CDR3 length equals 15 residues. In DNA, the CDR3 is TGTGCTAGTGGTTTGGCCGGTGGCAGGGGGCCGGGCTACACCTTC. Its translation: CASGLAGGRGPGYTF.